The sequence of this T cell receptor (beta chain) was determined in a study of cytomegalovirus exposure and HLA in healthy donors. On the study more broadly: The use of the same platform for the 120 validation repertoires and the approximately 670 first-cohort repertoires was reported by a later analysis.

On this clone itself: The antigen is not known.

Whole-study findings and limits: The study listed some 160 cytomegalovirus-associated TCR beta chains. Published work reported that the classifier diagnosed cytomegalovirus status with high specificity and sensitivity.

Repertoires were generated with immunoSEQ multiplex PCR, while TCRdb's copy carries only in-frame clones and drops some. The repertoire has about 130,000 clones, over 80% of them found once; the top ten carry about 6.4%. Material: PBMCs. The receptor was derived from a woman aged 25-40 years in good health and CMV-seropositive.

The CDR3 sequence is CASSPRSRTGELFF. CDR3 DNA: TGTGCCAGCAGTCCGAGGAGTCGGACCGGGGAGCTGTTTTTT. The chain is built from TRBV13 and TRBJ2-2; D gene ambiguous. Germline-derived CDR1 and CDR2 are PRHDT and FYEKMQ (reference sequence). The CDR3 sequence is 14 residues long. V gave up 6 bases and J gave up 5 bases, with 13 bases separating them.